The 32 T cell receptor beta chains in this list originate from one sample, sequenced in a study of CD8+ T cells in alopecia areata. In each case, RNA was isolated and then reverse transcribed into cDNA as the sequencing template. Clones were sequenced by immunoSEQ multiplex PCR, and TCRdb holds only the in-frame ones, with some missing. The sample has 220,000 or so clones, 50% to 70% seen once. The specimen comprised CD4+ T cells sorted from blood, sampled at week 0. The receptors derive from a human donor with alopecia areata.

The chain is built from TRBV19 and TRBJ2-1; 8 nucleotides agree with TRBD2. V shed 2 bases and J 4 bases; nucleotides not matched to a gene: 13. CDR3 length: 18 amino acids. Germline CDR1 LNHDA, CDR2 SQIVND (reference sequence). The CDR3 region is CASSITSGISGVYNEQFF. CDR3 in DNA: TGTGCCAGTAGTATAACCTCCGGGATTAGCGGGGTATACAATGAGCAGTTCTTC.

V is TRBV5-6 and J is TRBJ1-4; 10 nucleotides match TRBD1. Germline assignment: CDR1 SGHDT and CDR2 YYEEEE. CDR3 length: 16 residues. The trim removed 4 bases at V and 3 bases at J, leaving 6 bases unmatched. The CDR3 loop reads CASSPIGTGANEKLFF. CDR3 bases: TGTGCCAGCAGCCCTATCGGGACAGGGGCTAATGAAAAACTGTTTTTT.

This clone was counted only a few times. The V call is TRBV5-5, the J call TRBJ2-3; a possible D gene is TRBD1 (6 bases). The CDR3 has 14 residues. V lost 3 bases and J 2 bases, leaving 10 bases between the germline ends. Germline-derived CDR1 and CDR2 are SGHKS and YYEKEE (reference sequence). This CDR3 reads CASSSRTVTDTQYF. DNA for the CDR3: TGTGCCAGCAGCTCCCGGACAGTCACAGATACGCAGTATTTT.

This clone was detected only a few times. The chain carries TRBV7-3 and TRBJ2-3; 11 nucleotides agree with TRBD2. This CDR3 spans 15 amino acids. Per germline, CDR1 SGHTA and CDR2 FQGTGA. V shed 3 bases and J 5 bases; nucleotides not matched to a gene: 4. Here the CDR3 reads CASSFSGGAVDTQYF. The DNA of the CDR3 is TGTGCCAGCAGCTTTAGCGGGGGGGCCGTAGATACGCAGTATTTT. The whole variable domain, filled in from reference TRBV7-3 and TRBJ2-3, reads GAGVSQTPSNKVTEKGKYVELRCDPISGHTALYWYRQSLGQGPEFLIYFQGTGAADDSGLPNDRFFAVRPEGSVSTLKIQRTERGDSAVYLCASSFSGGAVDTQYFGPGTRLTVL.

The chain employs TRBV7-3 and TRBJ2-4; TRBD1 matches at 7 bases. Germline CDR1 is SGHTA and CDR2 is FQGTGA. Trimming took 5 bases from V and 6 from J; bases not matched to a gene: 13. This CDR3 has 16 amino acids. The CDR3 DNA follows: TGTGCCAGCAGCGCGCAGACAGGGTCAGCCGGAAACATTCAGTACTTC. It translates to CASSAQTGSAGNIQYF.

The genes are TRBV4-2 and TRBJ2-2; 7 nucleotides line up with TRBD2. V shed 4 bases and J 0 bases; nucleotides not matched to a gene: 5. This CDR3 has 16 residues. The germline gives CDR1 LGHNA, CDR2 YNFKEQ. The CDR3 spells CASSPAGVTNTGELFF. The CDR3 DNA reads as TGTGCCAGCAGCCCTGCGGGGGTAACGAACACCGGGGAGCTGTTTTTT.

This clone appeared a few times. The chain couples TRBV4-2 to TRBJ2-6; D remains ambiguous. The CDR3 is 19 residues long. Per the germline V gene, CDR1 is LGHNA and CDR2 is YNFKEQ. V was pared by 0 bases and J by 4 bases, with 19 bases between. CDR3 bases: TGTGCCAGCAGCCAAGAAGGAATTCGGTCGGTGGCCGGGGCCAACGTCCTGACTTTC. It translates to CASSQEGIRSVAGANVLTF.

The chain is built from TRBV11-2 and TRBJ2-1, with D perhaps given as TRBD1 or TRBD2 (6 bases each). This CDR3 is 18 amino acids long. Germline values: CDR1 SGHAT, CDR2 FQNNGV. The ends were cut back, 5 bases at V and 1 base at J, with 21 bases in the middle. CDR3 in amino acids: CASSLVFRRGRSYNEQFF. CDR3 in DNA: TGTGCCAGCAGCCTCGTCTTTAGGAGGGGGAGATCCTACAATGAGCAGTTCTTC.

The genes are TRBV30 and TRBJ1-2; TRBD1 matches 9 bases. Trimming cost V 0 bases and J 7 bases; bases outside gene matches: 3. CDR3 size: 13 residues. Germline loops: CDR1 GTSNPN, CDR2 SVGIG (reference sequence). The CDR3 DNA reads TGTGCCTGGAGTGTACAGGGGGCCTTTGGCTACACCTTC. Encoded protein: CAWSVQGAFGYTF.

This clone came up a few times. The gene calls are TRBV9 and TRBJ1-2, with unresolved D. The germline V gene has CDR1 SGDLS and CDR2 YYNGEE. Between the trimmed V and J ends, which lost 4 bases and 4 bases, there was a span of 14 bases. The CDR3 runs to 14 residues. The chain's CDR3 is CASSLENRPYGYTF. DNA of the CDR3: TGTGCCAGCAGCCTGGAGAACCGCCCCTATGGCTACACCTTC.

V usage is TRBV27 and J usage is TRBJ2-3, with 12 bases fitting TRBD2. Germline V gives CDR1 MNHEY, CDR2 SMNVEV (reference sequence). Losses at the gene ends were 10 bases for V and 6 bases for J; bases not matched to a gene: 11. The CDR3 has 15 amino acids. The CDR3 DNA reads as TGTGCCACCACTCCTCTAGCGGGGGGGCCGGATACGCAGTATTTT. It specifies CATTPLAGGPDTQYF.

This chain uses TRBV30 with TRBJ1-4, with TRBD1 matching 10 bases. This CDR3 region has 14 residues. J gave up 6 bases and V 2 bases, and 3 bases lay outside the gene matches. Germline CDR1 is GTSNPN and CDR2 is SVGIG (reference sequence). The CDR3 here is CAWSPGQGYEKLFF. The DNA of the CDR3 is TGTGCCTGGAGTCCGGGACAGGGGTATGAAAAACTGTTTTTT.

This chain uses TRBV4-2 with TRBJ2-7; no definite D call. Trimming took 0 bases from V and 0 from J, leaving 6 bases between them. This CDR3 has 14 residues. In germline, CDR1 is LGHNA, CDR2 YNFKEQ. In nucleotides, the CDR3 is TGTGCCAGCAGCCAAGAAGGCCCCTCCTACGAGCAGTACTTC. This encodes CASSQEGPSYEQYF.

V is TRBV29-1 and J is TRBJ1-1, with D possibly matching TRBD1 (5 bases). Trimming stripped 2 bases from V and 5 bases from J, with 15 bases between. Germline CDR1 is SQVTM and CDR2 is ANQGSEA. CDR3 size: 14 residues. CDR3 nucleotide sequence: TGCAGCGTTGAAACAATAGGGCAGGGTACTGAAGCTTTCTTT. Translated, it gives CSVETIGQGTEAFF.

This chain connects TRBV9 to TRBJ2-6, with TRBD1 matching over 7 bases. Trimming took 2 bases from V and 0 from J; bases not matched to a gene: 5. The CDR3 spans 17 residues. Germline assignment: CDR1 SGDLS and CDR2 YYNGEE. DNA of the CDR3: TGTGCCAGCAGCGTCCCGACAGGGATCTCTGGGGCCAACGTCCTGACTTTC. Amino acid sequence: CASSVPTGISGANVLTF. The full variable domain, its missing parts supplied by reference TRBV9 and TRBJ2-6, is DSGVTQTPKHLITATGQRVTLRCSPRSGDLSVYWYQQSLDQGLQFLIQYYNGEERAKGNILERFSAQQFPDLHSELNLSSLELGDSALYFCASSVPTGISGANVLTFGAGSRLTVL.

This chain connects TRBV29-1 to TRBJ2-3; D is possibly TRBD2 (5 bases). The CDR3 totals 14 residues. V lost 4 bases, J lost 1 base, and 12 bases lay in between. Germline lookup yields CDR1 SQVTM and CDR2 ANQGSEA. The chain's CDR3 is CSVAGDRGTDTQYF. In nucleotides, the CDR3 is TGCAGCGTTGCCGGGGATCGTGGCACAGATACGCAGTATTTT.

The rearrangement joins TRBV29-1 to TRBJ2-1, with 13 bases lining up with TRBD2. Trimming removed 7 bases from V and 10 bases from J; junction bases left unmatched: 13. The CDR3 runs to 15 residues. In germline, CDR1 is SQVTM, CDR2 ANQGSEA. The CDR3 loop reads CSAHWTSGRKGEQFF. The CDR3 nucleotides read TGCAGCGCACACTGGACTAGCGGGAGAAAAGGAGAGCAGTTCTTC.

CDR3: CASSFRRSYNEQFF. In nucleotides, the CDR3 is TGTGCCAGCAGCTTTCGGAGGTCCTACAATGAGCAGTTCTTC. The chain recombines TRBV7-8 with TRBJ2-1, with D perhaps matching TRBD2 (5 bases). The V end lost 3 bases, the J end lost 1 base, and 7 bases lay between the germline ends. Germline-derived CDR1 and CDR2 are SGHVS and FQNEAQ. The CDR3 extends over 14 amino acids.

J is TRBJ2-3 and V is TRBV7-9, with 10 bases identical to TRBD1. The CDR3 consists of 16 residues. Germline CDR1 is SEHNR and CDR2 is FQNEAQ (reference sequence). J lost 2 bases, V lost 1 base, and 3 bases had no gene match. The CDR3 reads CASSLGGTGATDTQYF. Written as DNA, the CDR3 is TGTGCCAGCAGCTTAGGAGGGACAGGGGCCACAGATACGCAGTATTTT.

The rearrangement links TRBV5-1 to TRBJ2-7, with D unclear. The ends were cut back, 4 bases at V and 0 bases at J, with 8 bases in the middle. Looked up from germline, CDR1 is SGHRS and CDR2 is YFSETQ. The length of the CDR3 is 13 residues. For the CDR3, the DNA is TGCGCCAGCAGCGGCGGAAACTCCTACGAGCAGTACTTC. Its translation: CASSGGNSYEQYF.

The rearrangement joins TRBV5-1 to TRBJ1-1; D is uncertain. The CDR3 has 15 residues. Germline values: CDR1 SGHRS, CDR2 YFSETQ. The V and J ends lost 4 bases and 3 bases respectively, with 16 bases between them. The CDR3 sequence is CASSSGRPGDTEAFF. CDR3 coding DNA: TGCGCCAGCAGCAGTGGGAGACCTGGGGACACTGAAGCTTTCTTT.

CDR3 region: CASSPGLQVSPDTF. In DNA, the CDR3 is TGTGCCAGCAGCCCGGGATTACAGGTCTCTCCCGACACCTTC. The chain is built from TRBV5-6 and TRBJ1-2; maybe TRBD1 (5 bases). Per germline, CDR1 SGHDT and CDR2 YYEEEE. The CDR3 contains 14 residues. V lost 4 bases and J lost 12, with 22 bases in between.

CDR3 DNA: TGTGCCAGCAGTGGCAGCACAGATACGCAGTATTTT. It yields the protein CASSGSTDTQYF. The rearrangement links TRBV6-5 to TRBJ2-3, with no clear D. The CDR3 consists of 12 residues. Deletions cut 5 bases from V and 0 bases from J, with 3 bases between. From germline, CDR1 is MNHEY and CDR2 SVGAGI.

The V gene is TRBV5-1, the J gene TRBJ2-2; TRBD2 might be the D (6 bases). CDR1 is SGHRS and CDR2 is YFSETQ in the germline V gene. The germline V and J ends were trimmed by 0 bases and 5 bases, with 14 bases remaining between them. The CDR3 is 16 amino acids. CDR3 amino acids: CASSLAVIRGTGELFF. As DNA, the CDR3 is TGCGCCAGCAGCTTGGCCGTCATCCGGGGGACCGGGGAGCTGTTTTTT.

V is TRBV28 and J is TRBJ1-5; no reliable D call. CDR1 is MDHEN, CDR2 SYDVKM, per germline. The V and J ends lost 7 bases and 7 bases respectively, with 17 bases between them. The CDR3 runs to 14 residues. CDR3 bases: TGTGCCAGCAATGCTAACCGGAGGACCCAGCCCCAGCATTTT. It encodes CASNANRRTQPQHF.

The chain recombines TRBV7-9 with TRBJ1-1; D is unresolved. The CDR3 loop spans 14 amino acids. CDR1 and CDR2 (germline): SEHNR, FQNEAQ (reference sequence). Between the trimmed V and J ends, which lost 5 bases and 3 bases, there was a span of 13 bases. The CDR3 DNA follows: TGTGCCAGCAGCCTCCTAGGCCGGGACACTGAAGCTTTCTTT. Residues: CASSLLGRDTEAFF.

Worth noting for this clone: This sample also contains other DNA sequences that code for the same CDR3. The CDR3 sequence is CASSSRYGYTF. CDR3 bases: TGTGCCAGCAGTTCGCGCTATGGCTACACCTTC. J is TRBJ1-2 and V is TRBV6-5; no firm D call. Trimming pared 4 bases from V and 4 bases from J, leaving 4 bases between. The CDR3 is 11 amino acids. Germline V gene data show CDR1 as MNHEY and CDR2 as SVGAGI.

CDR3 residues: CASSLDNGSETQYF. In DNA, the CDR3 is TGTGCCAGCAGCCTCGACAATGGTTCAGAGACCCAGTACTTC. The chain has TRBV7-2 and TRBJ2-5; D remains ambiguous. The germline V gene has CDR1 SGHTA and CDR2 FQGNSA. Trimming took 5 bases from V and 4 from J, leaving 14 bases between them. This CDR3 has 14 amino acids. Drawing the rest from reference TRBV7-2 and TRBJ2-5, the complete variable domain is GAGVSQSPSNKVTEKGKDVELRCDPISGHTALYWYRQSLGQGLEFLIYFQGNSAPDKSGLPSDRFSAERTGGSVSTLTIQRTQQEDSAVYLCASSLDNGSETQYFGPGTRLLVL.

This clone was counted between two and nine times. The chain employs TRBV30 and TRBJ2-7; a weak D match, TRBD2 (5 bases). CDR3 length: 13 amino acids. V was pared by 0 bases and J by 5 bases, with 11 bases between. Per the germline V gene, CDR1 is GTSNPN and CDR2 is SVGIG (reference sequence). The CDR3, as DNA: TGTGCCTGGAGTGTACTAGGGCGAGACGAGCAGTACTTC. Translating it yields CAWSVLGRDEQYF.

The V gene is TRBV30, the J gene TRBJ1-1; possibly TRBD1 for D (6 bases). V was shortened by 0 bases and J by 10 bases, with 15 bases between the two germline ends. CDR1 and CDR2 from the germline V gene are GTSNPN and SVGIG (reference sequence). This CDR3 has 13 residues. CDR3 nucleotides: TGTGCCTGGAGTGTACCCGGGGGGCGCGGAGCTTTCTTT. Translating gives CAWSVPGGRGAFF. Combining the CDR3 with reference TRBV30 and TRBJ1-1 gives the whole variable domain SQTIHQWPATLVQPVGSPLSLECTVEGTSNPNLYWYRQAAGRGLQLLFYSVGIGQISSEVPQNLSASRPQDRQFILSSKKLLLSDSGFYLCAWSVPGGRGAFFGQGTRLTVV.

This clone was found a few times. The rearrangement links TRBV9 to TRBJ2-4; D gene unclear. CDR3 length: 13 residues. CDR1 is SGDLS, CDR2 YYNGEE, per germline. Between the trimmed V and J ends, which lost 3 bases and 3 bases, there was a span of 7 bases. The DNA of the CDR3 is TGTGCCAGCAGCGCGGACCTCAAAAACATTCAGTACTTC. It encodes CASSADLKNIQYF.

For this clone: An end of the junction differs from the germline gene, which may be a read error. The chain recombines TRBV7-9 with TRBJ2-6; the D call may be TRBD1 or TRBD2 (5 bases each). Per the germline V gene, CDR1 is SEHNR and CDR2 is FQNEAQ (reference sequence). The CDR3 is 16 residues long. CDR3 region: CAGSLGPISGANVLTF. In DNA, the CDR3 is TGTGCCGGCAGCTTGGGACCGATCTCTGGGGCCAACGTCCTGACTTTC.